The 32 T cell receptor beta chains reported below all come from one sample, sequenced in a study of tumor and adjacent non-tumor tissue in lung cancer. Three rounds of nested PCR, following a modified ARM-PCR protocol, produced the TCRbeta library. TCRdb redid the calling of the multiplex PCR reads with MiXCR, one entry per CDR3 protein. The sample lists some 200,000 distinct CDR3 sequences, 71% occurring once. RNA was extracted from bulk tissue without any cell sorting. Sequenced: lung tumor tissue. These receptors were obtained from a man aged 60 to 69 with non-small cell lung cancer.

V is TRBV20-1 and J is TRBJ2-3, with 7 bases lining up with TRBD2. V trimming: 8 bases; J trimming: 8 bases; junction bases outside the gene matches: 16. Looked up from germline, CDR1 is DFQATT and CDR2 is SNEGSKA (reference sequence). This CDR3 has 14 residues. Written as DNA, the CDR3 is TGCAGTCATTTATCTGGGGGGACTACCACTACGCAGTATTTT. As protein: CSHLSGGTTTTQYF.

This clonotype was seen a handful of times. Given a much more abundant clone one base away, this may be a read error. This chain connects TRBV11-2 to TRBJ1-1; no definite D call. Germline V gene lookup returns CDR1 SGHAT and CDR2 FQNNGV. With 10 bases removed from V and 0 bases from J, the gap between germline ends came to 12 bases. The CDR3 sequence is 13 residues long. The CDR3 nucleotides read TGTGCCATGGGTAGTACACTGAACACTGAAGCTTTCTTT. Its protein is CAMGSTLNTEAFF.

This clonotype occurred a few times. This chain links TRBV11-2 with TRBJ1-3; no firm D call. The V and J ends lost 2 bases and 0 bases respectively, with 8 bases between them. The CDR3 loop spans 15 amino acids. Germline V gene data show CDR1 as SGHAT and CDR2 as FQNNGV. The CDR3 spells CASSLIGSSGNTIYF. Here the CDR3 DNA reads TGTGCCAGCAGCTTAATCGGCAGCTCTGGAAACACCATATATTTT.

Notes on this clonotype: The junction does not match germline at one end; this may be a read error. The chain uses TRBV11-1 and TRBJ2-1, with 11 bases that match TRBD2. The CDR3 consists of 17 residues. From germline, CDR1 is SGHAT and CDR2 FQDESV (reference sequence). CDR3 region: CTSSLSRLAGGNNDQVF. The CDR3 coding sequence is TGTACCAGCAGCTTATCTCGGCTAGCGGGAGGCAACAATGATCAGGTCTTC.

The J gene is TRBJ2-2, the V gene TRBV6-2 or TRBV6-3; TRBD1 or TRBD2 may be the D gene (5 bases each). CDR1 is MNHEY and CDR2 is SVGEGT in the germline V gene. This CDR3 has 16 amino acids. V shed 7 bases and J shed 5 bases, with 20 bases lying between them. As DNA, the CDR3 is TGTGCCAGCAATCTATGGGACCGGTACACGACCGGGGAGCTGTTTTTT. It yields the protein CASNLWDRYTTGELFF.

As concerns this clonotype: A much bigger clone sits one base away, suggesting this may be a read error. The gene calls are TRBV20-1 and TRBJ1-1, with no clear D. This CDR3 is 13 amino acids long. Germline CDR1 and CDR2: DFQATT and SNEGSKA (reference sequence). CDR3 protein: CSPRDRGNTEAFF. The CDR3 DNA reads TGCAGTCCTAGAGATCGGGGGAACACTGAAGCTTTCTTT.

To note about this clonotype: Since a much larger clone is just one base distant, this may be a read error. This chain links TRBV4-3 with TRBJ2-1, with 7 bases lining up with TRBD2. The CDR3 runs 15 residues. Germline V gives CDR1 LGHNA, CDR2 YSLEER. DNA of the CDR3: TGCGCCAGCAGCCAAGAATCTAGCGGCTACAATGAGCAGATCTTC. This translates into CASSQESSGYNEQIF.

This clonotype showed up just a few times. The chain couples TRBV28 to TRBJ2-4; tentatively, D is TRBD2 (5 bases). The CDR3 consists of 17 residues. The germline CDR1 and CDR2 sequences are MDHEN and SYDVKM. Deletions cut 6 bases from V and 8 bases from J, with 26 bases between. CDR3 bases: TGTGCCAGCAGCCAGGTCCTATGGGTAGAGGGAACGCACATTCAGTACTTC. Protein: CASSQVLWVEGTHIQYF.

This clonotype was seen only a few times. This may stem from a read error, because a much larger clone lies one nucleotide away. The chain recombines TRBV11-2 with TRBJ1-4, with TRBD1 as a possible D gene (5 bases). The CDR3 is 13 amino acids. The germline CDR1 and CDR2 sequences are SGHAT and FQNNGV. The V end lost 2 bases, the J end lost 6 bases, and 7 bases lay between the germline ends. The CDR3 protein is CASSLRGYEKLFF. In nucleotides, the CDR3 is TGTGCCAGCAGCTTACGGGGGTATGAAAAACTGTTTTTT. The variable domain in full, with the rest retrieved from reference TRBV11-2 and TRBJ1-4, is EAGVAQSPRYKIIEKRQSVAFWCNPISGHATLYWYQQILGQGPKLLIQFQNNGVVDDSQLPKDRFSAERLKGVDSTLKIQPAKLEDSAVYLCASSLRGYEKLFFGSGTQLSVL.

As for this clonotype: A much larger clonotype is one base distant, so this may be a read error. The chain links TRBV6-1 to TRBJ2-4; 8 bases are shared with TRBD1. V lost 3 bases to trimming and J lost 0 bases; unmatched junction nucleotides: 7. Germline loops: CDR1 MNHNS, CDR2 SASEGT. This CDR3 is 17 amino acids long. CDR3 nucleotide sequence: TGTGCCAGCAGTGAGGGACAGGATGTCCTAGCCAAAAACATTCAGTACTTC. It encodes CASSEGQDVLAKNIQYF.

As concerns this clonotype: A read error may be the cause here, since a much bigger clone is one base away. This CDR3 reads CASSYSGLRVQETHYF. As DNA, the CDR3 is TGTGCCAGCAGTTACTCAGGGTTGCGGGTCCAAGAGACCCACTACTTC. V usage is TRBV6-5 and J usage is TRBJ2-5, with D possibly being TRBD2 (5 bases). The CDR3 spans 16 residues. Germline V CDR1 and CDR2: MNHEY, SVGAGI.

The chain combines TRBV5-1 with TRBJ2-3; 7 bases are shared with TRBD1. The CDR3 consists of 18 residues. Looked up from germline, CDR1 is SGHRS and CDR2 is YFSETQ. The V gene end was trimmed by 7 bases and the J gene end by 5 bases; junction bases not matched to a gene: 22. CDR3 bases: TGCGCCAGCTTATCCGGACCCATAACGACAGGGTCAAGAGATACGCAGTATTTT. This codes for CASLSGPITTGSRDTQYF.

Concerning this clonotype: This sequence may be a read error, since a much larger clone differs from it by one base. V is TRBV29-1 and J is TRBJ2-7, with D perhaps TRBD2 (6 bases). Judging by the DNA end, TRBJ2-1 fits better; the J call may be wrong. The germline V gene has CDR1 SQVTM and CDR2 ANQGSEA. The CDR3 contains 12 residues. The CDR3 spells CSGAGGTYEQFF. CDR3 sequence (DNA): TGCAGCGGGGCGGGCGGGACCTACGAGCAGTTCTTC.

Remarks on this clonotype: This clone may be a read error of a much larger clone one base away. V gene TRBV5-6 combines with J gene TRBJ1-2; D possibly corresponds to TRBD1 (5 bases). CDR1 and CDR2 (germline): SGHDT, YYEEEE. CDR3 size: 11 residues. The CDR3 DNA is TGTGCCCGCAGCAGGGAGTCTGGCTACACCTTC. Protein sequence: CARSRESGYTF.

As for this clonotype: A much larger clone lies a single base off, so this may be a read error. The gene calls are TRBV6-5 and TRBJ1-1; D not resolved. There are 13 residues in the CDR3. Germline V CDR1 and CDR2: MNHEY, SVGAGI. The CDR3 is CASNYGVRGEAFF. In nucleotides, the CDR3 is TGTGCCAGCAATTACGGGGTACGGGGAGAAGCTTTCTTT.

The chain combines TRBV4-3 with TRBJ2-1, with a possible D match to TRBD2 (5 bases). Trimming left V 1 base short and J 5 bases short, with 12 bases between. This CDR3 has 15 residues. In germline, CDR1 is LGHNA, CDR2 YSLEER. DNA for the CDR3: TGCGCCAGCAGCCAAGTAGGTCCCGGGAACAATGAGCAGTTCTTC. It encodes CASSQVGPGNNEQFF.

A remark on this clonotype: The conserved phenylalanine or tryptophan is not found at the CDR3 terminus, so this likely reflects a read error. CDR3 sequence reads: CTNSLISGSGTGELFL. The CDR3 bases are TGTACCAACAGCCTCATTAGCGGGAGTGGCACCGGGGAGCTGTTTTTA. The gene calls are TRBV11-3 and TRBJ2-2, with 9 bases lining up with TRBD2. The CDR3 consists of 16 residues. Per the germline V gene, CDR1 is SGHNT and CDR2 is YENEEA.

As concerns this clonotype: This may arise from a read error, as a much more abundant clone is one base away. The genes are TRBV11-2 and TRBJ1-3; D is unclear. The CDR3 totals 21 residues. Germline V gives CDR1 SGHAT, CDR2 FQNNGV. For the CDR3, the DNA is TGTGCCAGCAGCTTGTCCCACGTGGTCGTTTTCCCGGTCTCCCCTGGAAACACCACATATTTT. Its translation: CASSLSHVVVFPVSPGNTTYF.

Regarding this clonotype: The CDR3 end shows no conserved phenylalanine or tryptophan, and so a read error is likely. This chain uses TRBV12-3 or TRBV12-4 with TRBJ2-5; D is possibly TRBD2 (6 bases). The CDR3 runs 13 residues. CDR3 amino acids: CGSSLAGGETQYL. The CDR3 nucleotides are TGTGGCAGCAGTTTAGCCGGGGGAGAGACCCAGTACCTC.

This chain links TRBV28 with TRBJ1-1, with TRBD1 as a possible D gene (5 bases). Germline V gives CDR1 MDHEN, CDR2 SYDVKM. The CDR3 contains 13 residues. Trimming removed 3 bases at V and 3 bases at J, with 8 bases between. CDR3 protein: CASSLGTDTEAFF. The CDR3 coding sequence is TGTGCCAGCAGTTTGGGGACCGACACTGAAGCTTTCTTT.

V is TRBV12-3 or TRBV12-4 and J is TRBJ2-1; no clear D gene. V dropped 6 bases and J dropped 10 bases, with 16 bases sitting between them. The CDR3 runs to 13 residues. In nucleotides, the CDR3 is TGTGCCAGCAGGGGCGGTGGCTCCTACGAGCAGTTCTTC. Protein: CASRGGGSYEQFF.

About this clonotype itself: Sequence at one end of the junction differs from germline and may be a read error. This CDR3 is CASSPGEGYTF. In DNA form, the CDR3 reads TGTGCCAGTTCACCAGGGGAAGGCTACACCTTC. V gene TRBV18 combines with J gene TRBJ1-2; TRBD1 is a possible D gene (6 bases). The CDR3 loop spans 11 amino acids. The germline gives CDR1 KGHSH, CDR2 LQKENI.

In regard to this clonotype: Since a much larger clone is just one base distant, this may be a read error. The DNA for the CDR3 is TGTGCCAGCAGCCAAGAGCGAGGTCAGCCCCAGCATTTT. Translating gives CASSQERGQPQHF. The chain uses TRBV4-2 and TRBJ1-5, with D unclear. Trimming took 0 bases from V and 6 from J, leaving 6 bases between them. The CDR3 is 13 amino acids. Germline V gene sequence: CDR1 LGHNA, CDR2 YNFKEQ.

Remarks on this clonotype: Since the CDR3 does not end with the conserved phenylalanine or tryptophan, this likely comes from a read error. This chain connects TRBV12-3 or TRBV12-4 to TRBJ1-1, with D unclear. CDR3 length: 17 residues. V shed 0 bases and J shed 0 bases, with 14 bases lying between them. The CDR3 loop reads CASSLACQVILNTEAFI. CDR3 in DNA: TGTGCCAGCAGTTTAGCGTGCCAAGTGATTTTGAACACTGAAGCTTTCATT.

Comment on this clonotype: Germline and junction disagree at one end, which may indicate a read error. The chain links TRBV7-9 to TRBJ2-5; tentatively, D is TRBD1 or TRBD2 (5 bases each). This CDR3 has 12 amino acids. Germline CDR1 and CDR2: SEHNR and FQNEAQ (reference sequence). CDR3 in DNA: TGTACCAGCAGCTATAGGGGAGAGACCCAATACTTC. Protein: CTSSYRGETQYF.

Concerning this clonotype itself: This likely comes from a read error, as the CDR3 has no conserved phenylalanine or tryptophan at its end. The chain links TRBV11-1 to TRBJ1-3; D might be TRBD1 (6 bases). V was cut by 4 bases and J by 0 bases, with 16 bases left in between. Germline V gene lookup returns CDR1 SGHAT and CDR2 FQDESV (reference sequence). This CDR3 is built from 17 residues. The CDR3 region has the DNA TGTGCCAGCAGCTCGACGACAGGAGCCCGCTCTGGAAACACCATATATTTA. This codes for CASSSTTGARSGNTIYL.

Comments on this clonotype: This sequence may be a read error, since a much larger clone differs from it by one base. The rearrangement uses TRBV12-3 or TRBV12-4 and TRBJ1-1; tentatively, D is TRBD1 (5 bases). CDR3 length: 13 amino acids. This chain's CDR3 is CASSWDPNTESFF. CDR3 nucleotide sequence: TGTGCCAGCAGTTGGGACCCGAACACTGAATCTTTCTTT.

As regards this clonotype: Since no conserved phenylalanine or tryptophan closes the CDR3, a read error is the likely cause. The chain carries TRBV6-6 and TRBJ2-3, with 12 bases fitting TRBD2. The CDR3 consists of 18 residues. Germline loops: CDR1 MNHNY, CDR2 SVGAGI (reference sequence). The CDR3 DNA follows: TGTGCCAACAGTTACTCCTGGACTAGCGGGACTAGCACAGATACGCAGTATTCT. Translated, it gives CANSYSWTSGTSTDTQYS.

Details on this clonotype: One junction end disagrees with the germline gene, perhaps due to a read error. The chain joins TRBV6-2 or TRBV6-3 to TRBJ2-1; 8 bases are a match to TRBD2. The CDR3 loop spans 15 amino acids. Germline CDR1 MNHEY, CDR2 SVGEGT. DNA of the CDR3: TGTGCCAGCAGTTTAGAGGCTAGCGGGCCCAATGTGCAGTTCTTC. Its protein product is CASSLEASGPNVQFF.

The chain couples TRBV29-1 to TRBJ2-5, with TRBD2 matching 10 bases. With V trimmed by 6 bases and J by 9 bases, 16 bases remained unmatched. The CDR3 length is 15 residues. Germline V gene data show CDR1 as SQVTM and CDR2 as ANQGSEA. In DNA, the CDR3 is TGCAGCGTCAACATGGTACTAGCGGGGATCGAGGCCCAGTACTTC. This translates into CSVNMVLAGIEAQYF.

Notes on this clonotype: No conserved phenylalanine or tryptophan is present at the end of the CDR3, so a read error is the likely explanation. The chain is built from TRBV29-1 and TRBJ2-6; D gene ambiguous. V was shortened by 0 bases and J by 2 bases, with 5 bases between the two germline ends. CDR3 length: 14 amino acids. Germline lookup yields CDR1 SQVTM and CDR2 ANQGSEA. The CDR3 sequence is CSVEEYTGANVLTL. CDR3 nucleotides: TGCAGCGTTGAAGAATACACTGGGGCCAACGTCCTGACTTTG.

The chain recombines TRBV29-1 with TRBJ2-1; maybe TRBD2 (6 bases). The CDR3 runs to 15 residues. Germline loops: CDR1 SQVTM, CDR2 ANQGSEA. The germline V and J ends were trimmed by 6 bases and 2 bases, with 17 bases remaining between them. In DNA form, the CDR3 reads TGCAGCGTACATAATTGGGCGGGGCCCTACAATGAGCAGTTCTTC. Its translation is CSVHNWAGPYNEQFF.